A single count supports the clone carrying this TCR beta chain. Treatment noted: around 19 received Ad26.COV2.S at low or high dose, single or two shots; about five received placebo; per-sample allocation not given. The samples date from day 63 after the first vaccine or placebo injection. This entry is derived from a study of Ad26.COV2.S vaccination and SARS-CoV-2 variants. Study summary: The authors gave Ad26.COV2.S intramuscularly, either once or twice 56 days apart.

TCRdb's copy holds only in-frame clones and misses some; the assay was immunoSEQ multiplex PCR. In the table there are about 400,000 clones, under 90% of which are singletons. CDR3 size: 13 residues. Germline CDR1 reads MNHEY; CDR2 reads SVGAGI. V lost 7 bases to trimming and J lost 2 bases, with 9 bases between them. The source was peripheral blood, collected in a trial of Ad26.COV2.S vaccine versus placebo. The chain carries TRBV6-5 and TRBJ1-3; no clear D gene. The source is a person aged 18 to 59 who received the Ad26.COV2.S COVID-19 vaccine or a placebo. CDR3 sequence (DNA): TGTGCCAGCAAAACTGTCGCTGGAAACACCATATATTTT. This encodes CASKTVAGNTIYF.